This TCR beta chain was observed in a study of blood T cell repertoires in COVID-19. Overall study: The United States, Italy and Spain provided the acute and convalescent COVID-19 samples. T cells, B-cell-depleted T cells, or PBMCs provided the cDNA or gDNA that served as material.

The J segment lost 4 bases and the V segment lost 4 bases, leaving 8 bases of the junction unmatched. This CDR3 has 15 residues. Germline V CDR1 and CDR2: LNHDA, SQIVND (reference sequence). Authors' processing steps: Reference gene primer amplification gave nucleated cell count estimates. Repertoires were generated with immunoSEQ multiplex PCR, while TCRdb's copy carries only in-frame clones and drops some. D and trimming come from the DNA, and the V and J calls and clone size come from that table. The sample gives roughly 240,000 clones, less than 90% of which show up once; roughly 4.6% is in the top ten.

Sequencing was done on a sample of peripheral blood. The sequence was collected from a man in his 60s who had recovered from COVID-19. The chain carries TRBV19 and TRBJ2-3; 7 nucleotides align to TRBD1. CDR3 DNA: TGTGCCAGTAGTACTCAGACAGGGTCGGCAGATACGCAGTATTTT. The encoded protein is CASSTQTGSADTQYF.